The clone carrying this T cell receptor (beta chain) has more than one count but fewer than ten. The data are from a study of cytomegalovirus exposure and HLA in healthy donors. The CDR3 runs to 14 residues. Germline V CDR1 and CDR2: MNHNY, SVGAGI (reference sequence). The ends lost 5 bases at V and 6 bases at J; junction bases unmatched: 8. Sequenced by immunoSEQ multiplex PCR; TCRdb stores in-frame clones only, minus some. The data contain about 140,000 clones, just under 85% of them seen just once; the ten biggest clones take up roughly 30%. The receptor was derived from a young man in good health and CMV-seropositive. Sequenced: PBMCs. The genes are TRBV6-6 and TRBJ2-7; 9 nucleotides agree with TRBD2. DNA for the CDR3: TGTGCCAGCAGTCTAGCGGGAACCCTGCTCGAGCAGTACTTC. It is translated as CASSLAGTLLEQYF.